These 16 T cell receptor beta chains were sequenced from one sample in a study of T-cell memory formation after mild COVID-19. One entry per CDR3 protein results from TCRdb running MiXCR on the 5' RACE reads. The sample shows some 490,000 distinct CDR3 sequences, roughly 20% of them seen only once. Input material: PBMCs or a T cell subset sorted from them (not recorded which). Receptors originate from an adult woman who had mild COVID-19 (a few samples of this study predate the infection). Cell type and time point are not known.

The chain has TRBV18 and TRBJ1-5; a weak D match, TRBD1 (6 bases). Germline V gene data show CDR1 as KGHSH and CDR2 as LQKENI. CDR3 length: 15 amino acids. Trimming removed 3 bases at V and 5 bases at J, with 14 bases between. This CDR3 reads CASSPPGGADQPQHF. The CDR3 DNA reads TGTGCCAGCTCACCCCCCGGGGGGGCGGATCAGCCCCAGCATTTT.

This chain connects TRBV7-2 to TRBJ2-1, with 8 bases matching TRBD2. Germline-derived CDR1 and CDR2 are SGHTA and FQGNSA. V trimming: 2 bases; J trimming: 6 bases; junction bases outside the gene matches: 3. The CDR3 has 14 amino acids. This chain's CDR3 is CASSLLSGTNEQFF. In DNA, the CDR3 is TGTGCCAGCAGCTTACTTAGCGGGACCAATGAGCAGTTCTTC.

The chain combines TRBV23-1 with TRBJ1-4; maybe TRBD1 (5 bases). TRBV23-1 is designated an ORF whose function remains uncertain. Trimming took 11 bases from V and 3 from J, leaving 22 bases between them. CDR3 size: 16 residues. The CDR3 region is CARAGCRAAANEKLFF. For the CDR3, the DNA is TGCGCCCGCGCAGGGTGTCGTGCCGCAGCTAATGAAAAACTGTTTTTT.

The CDR3 nucleotides read TGTGCCAGCAGCCCAAACGGGGGGAACACCGGGGAGCTGTTTTTT. As protein: CASSPNGGNTGELFF. The chain links TRBV2 to TRBJ2-2, with D possibly being TRBD2 (6 bases). In germline, CDR1 is SNHLY, CDR2 FYNNEI. This CDR3 spans 15 amino acids. Trimming took off 6 bases at V and 1 base at J, with 12 bases between the two ends.

The V and J genes are TRBV20-1 and TRBJ1-1, with TRBD1 matching 7 bases. This CDR3 is built from 14 residues. The V gene's germline CDR1 is DFQATT and CDR2 SNEGSKA (reference sequence). Trimming took 6 bases from V and 3 from J; bases not matched to a gene: 10. The DNA for the CDR3 is TGCAGTGCCAGCGGCGACAGGGCTTACACTGAAGCTTTCTTT. It is translated as CSASGDRAYTEAFF.

This clonotype was recorded once. The chain joins TRBV11-2 to TRBJ1-1; 8 bases match TRBD1. J lost 2 bases, V lost 5 bases, and 7 bases had no gene match. CDR3 length: 15 residues. From germline, CDR1 is SGHAT and CDR2 FQNNGV. The CDR3 nucleotides read TGTGCCAGCAGCCTACGGACAGGGTCCAACACTGAAGCTTTCTTT. Translated, it gives CASSLRTGSNTEAFF.

This clonotype was seen at least ten times. This chain connects TRBV12-3 or TRBV12-4 to TRBJ2-7; D unresolved. This CDR3 is built from 11 residues. V was clipped by 4 bases and J by 12 bases, with 13 bases between them. For the CDR3, the DNA is TGTGCCAGCAGTTCTGGGGATATGCGGTACTTC. This encodes CASSSGDMRYF.

This clonotype was recorded a few times. This rearrangement joins TRBV4-1 to TRBJ2-5; D possibly corresponds to TRBD2 (6 bases). V lost 3 bases to trimming and J lost 5 bases, with 16 bases between them. CDR3 length: 15 amino acids. The germline V gene has CDR1 MGHRA and CDR2 YSYEKL. The CDR3 protein is CASSHNPGEGETQYF. Here the CDR3 DNA reads TGCGCCAGCAGCCACAACCCGGGAGAAGGGGAGACCCAGTACTTC.

This clonotype appeared a few times. The chain is built from TRBV5-1 and TRBJ1-5; no definite D call. This CDR3 has 13 residues. The germline gives CDR1 SGHRS, CDR2 YFSETQ. Trimming took off 0 bases at V and 7 bases at J, with 8 bases between the two ends. The CDR3 reads CASSLDGEQPQHF. CDR3 nucleotides: TGCGCCAGCAGCTTGGACGGGGAGCAGCCCCAGCATTTT.

V gene TRBV6-1 combines with J gene TRBJ2-3; TRBD2 agrees at 7 bases. This CDR3 contains 16 residues. Germline V gene data show CDR1 as MNHNS and CDR2 as SASEGT. J lost 2 bases, V lost 2 bases, and 7 bases had no gene match. The CDR3 nucleotides read TGTGCCAGCAGTGAACTTAGCGGGCGGTACACAGATACGCAGTATTTT. It codes for CASSELSGRYTDTQYF.

This chain uses TRBV5-6 with TRBJ2-7; D not resolved. V lost 4 bases, J lost 3 bases, and 17 bases lay in between. From germline, CDR1 is SGHDT and CDR2 YYEEEE. The CDR3 loop spans 15 amino acids. DNA for the CDR3: TGTGCCAGCAGCCCTGTCCCCGACCGAGACTACGAGCAGTACTTC. Its translation is CASSPVPDRDYEQYF. Full variable domain (rest looked up from reference TRBV5-6 and TRBJ2-7): DAGVTQSPTHLIKTRGQQVTLRCSPKSGHDTVSWYQQALGQGPQFIFQYYEEEERQRGNFPDRFSGHQFPNYSSELNVNALLLGDSALYLCASSPVPDRDYEQYFGPGTRLTVT.

This chain connects TRBV11-2 to TRBJ2-1; D is perhaps TRBD2 (5 bases). The CDR3 is 12 residues long. V lost 8 bases and J lost 3, with 8 bases in between. In germline, CDR1 is SGHAT, CDR2 FQNNGV. The CDR3 sequence is CASFGLYNEQFF. Here the CDR3 DNA reads TGTGCCAGCTTCGGACTCTACAATGAGCAGTTCTTC.

This clonotype was counted between two and nine times. This chain connects TRBV5-5 to TRBJ2-2; D remains ambiguous. The V and J ends lost 4 bases and 11 bases respectively, with 12 bases between them. Looked up from germline, CDR1 is SGHKS and CDR2 is YYEKEE (reference sequence). The CDR3 totals 12 residues. As DNA, the CDR3 is TGTGCCAGCAGCCACGCATGGAATGAGCTGTTTTTT. Translation: CASSHAWNELFF.

This clonotype was detected a few times. The rearrangement links TRBV12-3 or TRBV12-4 to TRBJ2-3, with 10 nucleotides matching TRBD2. CDR3 length equals 15 residues. Losses at the gene ends were 4 bases for V and 7 bases for J; bases not matched to a gene: 8. This CDR3 reads CASSSSGSLGNTQYF. CDR3 DNA: TGTGCCAGCAGTTCTAGCGGGAGCCTCGGGAATACGCAGTATTTT.

The chain couples TRBV20-1 to TRBJ2-5; D uncertain. CDR1 is DFQATT and CDR2 is SNEGSKA in the germline V gene (reference sequence). This CDR3 has 10 amino acids. V was shortened by 6 bases and J by 7 bases, with 9 bases between the two germline ends. CDR3 DNA sequence: TGCAGTGCCCTACGGAGGACCCAGTACTTC. Its protein is CSALRRTQYF.

This clonotype was found a few times. The chain carries TRBV20-1 and TRBJ2-1; possible D gene TRBD2, 5 bases. V shed 3 bases and J shed 7 bases, with 13 bases lying between them. The V gene's germline CDR1 is DFQATT and CDR2 SNEGSKA (reference sequence). This CDR3 spans 13 amino acids. The DNA for the CDR3 is TGCAGTGCTAGGGAGGCCATTTGGAATGAGCAGTTCTTC. Translation: CSAREAIWNEQFF.